This paragraph reports one TCR beta chain. The target antigen is unknown. The PCR had 60 Vbeta and 13 Jbeta primers. The table came from immunoSEQ multiplex PCR; TCRdb's copy has only in-frame clones and leaves some out. The sample has roughly 90,000 clones, less than 80% seen once. This CDR3 region has 16 residues. CDR1 and CDR2 from the germline V gene are MGHRA and YSYEKL. Trimming shortened V by 4 bases and J by 0 bases, and 16 bases separated the two germline ends. The data were obtained in a study of cytomegalovirus exposure and HLA in healthy donors. Study context: Membership in the Caucasian-associated ancestry cluster was found for 81% of 398 genotyped donors.

Findings and caveats of the study: A missense DCLRE1C variant was associated with V- and J-gene trimming of TCR beta chains in a later analysis, and an independent cohort replicated the association. When a later analysis compared HLA-associated TCR beta chains with equally common others, the HLA-associated chains turned out to be more clonally expanded and to have lower generation probabilities.

This sequence originates from a man aged 25-40 years in good health and CMV-seropositive. Sequencing was carried out using PBMCs. V gene TRBV4-1 combines with J gene TRBJ2-7; a weak D match, TRBD1 (6 bases). The chain's CDR3 is CASSPGDMGSSYEQYF. DNA for the CDR3: TGCGCCAGCAGCCCCGGGGACATGGGAAGCTCCTACGAGCAGTACTTC.